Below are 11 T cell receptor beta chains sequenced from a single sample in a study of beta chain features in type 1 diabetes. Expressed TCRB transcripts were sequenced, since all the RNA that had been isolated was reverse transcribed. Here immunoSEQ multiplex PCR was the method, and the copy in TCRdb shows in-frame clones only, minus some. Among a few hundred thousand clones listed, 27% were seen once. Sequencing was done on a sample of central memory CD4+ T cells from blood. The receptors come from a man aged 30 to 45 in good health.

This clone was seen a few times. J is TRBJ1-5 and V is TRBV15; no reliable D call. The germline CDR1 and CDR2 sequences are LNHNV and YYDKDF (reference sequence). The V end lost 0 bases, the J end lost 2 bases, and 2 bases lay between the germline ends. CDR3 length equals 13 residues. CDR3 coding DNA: TGTGCCACCAGCAGAGAGGGCAATCAGCCCCAGCATTTT. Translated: CATSREGNQPQHF.

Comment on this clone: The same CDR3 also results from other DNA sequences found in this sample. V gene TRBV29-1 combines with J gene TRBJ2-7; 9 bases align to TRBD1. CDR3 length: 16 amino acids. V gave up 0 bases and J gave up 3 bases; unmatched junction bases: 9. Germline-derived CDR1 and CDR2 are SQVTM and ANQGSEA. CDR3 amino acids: CSVEDRVGGQGYEQYF. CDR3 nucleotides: TGCAGCGTTGAAGATAGAGTGGGGGGACAGGGCTACGAGCAGTACTTC.

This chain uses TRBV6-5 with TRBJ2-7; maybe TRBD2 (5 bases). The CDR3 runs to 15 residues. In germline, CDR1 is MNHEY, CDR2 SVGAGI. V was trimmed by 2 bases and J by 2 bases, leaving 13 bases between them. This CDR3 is CASSYLAEGAYEQYF. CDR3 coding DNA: TGTGCCAGCAGTTACCTAGCAGAGGGAGCCTACGAGCAGTACTTC.

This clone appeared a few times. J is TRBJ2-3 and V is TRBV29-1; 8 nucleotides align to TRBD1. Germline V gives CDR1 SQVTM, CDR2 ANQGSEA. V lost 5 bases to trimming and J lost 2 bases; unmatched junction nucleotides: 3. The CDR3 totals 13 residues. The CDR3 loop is CSVRQGLTDTQYF. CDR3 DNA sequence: TGCAGCGTTCGACAGGGGCTCACAGATACGCAGTATTTT.

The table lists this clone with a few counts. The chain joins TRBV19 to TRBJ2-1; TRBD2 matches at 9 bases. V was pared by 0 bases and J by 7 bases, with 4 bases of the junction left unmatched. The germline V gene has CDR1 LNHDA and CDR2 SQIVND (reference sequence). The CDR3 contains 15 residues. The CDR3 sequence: CASSIEGLAMNEQFF. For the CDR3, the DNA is TGTGCCAGTAGTATAGAGGGACTAGCTATGAATGAGCAGTTCTTC.

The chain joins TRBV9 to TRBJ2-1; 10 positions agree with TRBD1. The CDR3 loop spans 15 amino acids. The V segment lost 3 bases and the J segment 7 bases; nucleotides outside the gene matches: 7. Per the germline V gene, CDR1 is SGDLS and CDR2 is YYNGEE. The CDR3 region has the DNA TGTGCCAGCAGCGCCCACGGACAGGGGGGGAATGAGCAGTTCTTC. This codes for CASSAHGQGGNEQFF. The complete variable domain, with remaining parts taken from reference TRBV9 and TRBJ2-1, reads DSGVTQTPKHLITATGQRVTLRCSPRSGDLSVYWYQQSLDQGLQFLIQYYNGEERAKGNILERFSAQQFPDLHSELNLSSLELGDSALYFCASSAHGQGGNEQFFGPGTRLTVL.

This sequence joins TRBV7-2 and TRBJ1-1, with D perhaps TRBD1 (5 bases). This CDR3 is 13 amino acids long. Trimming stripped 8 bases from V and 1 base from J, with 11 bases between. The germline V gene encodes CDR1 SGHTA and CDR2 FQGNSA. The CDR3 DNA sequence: TGTGCCAGCTGCCGACAGCCGAACACTGAAGCTTTCTTT. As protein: CASCRQPNTEAFF. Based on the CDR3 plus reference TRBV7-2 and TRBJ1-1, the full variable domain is GAGVSQSPSNKVTEKGKDVELRCDPISGHTALYWYRQSLGQGLEFLIYFQGNSAPDKSGLPSDRFSAERTGGSVSTLTIQRTQQEDSAVYLCASCRQPNTEAFFGQGTRLTVV.

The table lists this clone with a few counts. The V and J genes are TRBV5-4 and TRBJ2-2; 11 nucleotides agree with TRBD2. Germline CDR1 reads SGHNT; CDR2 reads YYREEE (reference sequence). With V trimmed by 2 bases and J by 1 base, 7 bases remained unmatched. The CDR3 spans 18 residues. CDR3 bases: TGTGCCAGCAGCTTCGGGCTAGCGGGGGGCAAGAACACCGGGGAGCTGTTTTTT. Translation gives CASSFGLAGGKNTGELFF.

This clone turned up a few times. The CDR3: CATSRSTSGYNEQFF. As DNA, the CDR3 is TGTGCCACCAGCAGATCGACTAGCGGGTACAATGAGCAGTTCTTC. The V gene is TRBV15, the J gene TRBJ2-1; TRBD2 matches 10 bases. Unmatched junction bases numbered 2, after V lost 2 bases and J lost 4 bases. The germline V gene has CDR1 LNHNV and CDR2 YYDKDF (reference sequence). The CDR3 spans 15 residues.

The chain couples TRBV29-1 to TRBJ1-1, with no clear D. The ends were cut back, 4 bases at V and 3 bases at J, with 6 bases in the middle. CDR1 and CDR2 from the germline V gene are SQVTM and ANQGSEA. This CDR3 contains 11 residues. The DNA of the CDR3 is TGCAGCGTTGCGGTGCACACTGAAGCTTTCTTT. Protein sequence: CSVAVHTEAFF.

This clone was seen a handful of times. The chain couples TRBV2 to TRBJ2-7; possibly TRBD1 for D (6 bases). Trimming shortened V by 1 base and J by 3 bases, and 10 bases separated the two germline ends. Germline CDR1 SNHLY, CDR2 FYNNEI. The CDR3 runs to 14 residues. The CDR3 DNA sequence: TGTGCCAGCAGTGAAGAAACAGGGCACTACGAGCAGTACTTC. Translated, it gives CASSEETGHYEQYF.